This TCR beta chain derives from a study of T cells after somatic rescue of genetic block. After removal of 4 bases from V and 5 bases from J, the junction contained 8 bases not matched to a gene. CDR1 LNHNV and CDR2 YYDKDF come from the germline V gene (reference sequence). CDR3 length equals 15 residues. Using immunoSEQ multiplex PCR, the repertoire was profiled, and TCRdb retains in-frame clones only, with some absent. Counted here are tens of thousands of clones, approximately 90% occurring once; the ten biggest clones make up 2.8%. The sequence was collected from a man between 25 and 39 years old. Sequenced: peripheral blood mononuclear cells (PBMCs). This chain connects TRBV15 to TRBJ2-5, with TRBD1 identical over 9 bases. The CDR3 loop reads CATSMRTGESETQYF. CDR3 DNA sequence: TGTGCCACCAGCATGCGGACAGGGGAGTCGGAGACCCAGTACTTC. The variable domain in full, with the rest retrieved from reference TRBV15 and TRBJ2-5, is DAMVIQNPRYQVTQFGKPVTLSCSQTLNHNVMYWYQQKSSQAPKLLFHYYDKDFNNEADTPDNFQSRRPNTSFCFLDIRSPGLGDTAMYLCATSMRTGESETQYFGPGTRLLVL.